This T cell receptor delta chain was recovered during a study of γδ T cells in repeated Plasmodium falciparum infection. Study at large: Malian repertoires were sampled cross-sectionally without transmission and longitudinally through febrile malaria.

This clone came up many times. A read error is likely here: a far larger clone is one base away. The same CDR3 also results from other DNA sequences found in this sample. Gammadelta T cells were flow-sorted from PBMC into Vgamma9/Vdelta2+ and Vdelta2-negative populations for bulk analysis. TCRdb reapplied CATT to the multiplex PCR reads. The sample has around 50,000 delta-chain clones, roughly 2% seen once; the top ten hold around 24%. CDR1 is GEAIGNYY and CDR2 is EKD in the germline V gene. V was pared by 0 bases and J by 0 bases, with 19 bases of the junction left unmatched. This CDR3 is 21 amino acids long.

This chain links TRDV2 with TRDJ1, with 9 positions matching TRDD3. The receptor was derived from a pool of human donors (malaria-infected and uninfected, not separated). Sequenced sample: gamma-delta T cells from blood. CDR3 sequence: CACDTLVPTIVLGDHTDKLIF. CDR3 nucleotide sequence: TGTGCCTGTGACACCCTTGTTCCTACTATCGTACTGGGGGACCACACCGATAAACTCATCTTT.